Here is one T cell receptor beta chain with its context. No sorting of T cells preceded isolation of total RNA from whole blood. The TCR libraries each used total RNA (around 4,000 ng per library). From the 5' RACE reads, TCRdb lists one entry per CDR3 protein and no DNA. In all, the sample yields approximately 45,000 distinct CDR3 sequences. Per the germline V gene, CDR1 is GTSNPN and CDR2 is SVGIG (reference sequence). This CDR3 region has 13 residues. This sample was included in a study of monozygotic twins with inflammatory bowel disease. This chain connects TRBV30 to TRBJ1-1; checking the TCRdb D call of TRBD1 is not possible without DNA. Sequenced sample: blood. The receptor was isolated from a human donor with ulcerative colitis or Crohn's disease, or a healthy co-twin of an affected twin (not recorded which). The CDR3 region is CAWRDRSDTEAFF.